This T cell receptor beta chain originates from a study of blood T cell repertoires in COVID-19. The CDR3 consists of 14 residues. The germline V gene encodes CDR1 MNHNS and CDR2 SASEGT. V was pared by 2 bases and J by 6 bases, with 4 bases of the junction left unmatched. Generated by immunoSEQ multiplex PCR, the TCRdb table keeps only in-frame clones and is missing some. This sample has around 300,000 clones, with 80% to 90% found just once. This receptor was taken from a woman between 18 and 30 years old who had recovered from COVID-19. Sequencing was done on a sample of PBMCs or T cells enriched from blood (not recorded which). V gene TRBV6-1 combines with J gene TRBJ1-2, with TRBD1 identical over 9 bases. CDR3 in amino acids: CASSEYRGQDGYTF. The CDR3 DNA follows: TGTGCCAGCAGTGAATACAGGGGGCAAGATGGCTACACCTTC.